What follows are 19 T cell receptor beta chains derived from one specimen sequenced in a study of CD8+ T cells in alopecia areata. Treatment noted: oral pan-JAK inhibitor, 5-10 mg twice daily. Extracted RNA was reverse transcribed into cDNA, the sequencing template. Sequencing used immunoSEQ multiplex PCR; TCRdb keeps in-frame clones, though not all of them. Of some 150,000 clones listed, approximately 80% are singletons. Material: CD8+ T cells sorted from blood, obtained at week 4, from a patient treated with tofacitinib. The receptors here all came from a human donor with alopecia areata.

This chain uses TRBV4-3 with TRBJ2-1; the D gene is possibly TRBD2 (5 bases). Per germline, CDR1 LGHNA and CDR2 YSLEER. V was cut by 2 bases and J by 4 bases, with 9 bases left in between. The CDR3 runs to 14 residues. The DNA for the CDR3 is TGCGCCAGCAGCCAACTACTAGATTACAATGAGCAGTTCTTC. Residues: CASSQLLDYNEQFF.

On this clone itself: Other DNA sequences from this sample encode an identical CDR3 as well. Here the CDR3 reads CASSPPGADTQYF. The CDR3 DNA reads as TGTGCCAGCTCACCACCGGGGGCTGATACGCAGTATTTT. This rearrangement joins TRBV18 to TRBJ2-3; tentatively, D is TRBD1 (6 bases). Between the trimmed V and J ends, which lost 0 bases and 6 bases, there was a span of 7 bases. Germline assignment: CDR1 KGHSH and CDR2 LQKENI. There are 13 residues in the CDR3.

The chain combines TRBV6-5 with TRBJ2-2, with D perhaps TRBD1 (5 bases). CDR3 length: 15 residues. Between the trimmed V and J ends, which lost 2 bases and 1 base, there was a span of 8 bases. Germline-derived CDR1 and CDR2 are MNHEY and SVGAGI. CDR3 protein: CASSYRQQNTGELFF. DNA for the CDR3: TGTGCCAGCAGTTACCGACAGCAGAACACCGGGGAGCTGTTTTTT.

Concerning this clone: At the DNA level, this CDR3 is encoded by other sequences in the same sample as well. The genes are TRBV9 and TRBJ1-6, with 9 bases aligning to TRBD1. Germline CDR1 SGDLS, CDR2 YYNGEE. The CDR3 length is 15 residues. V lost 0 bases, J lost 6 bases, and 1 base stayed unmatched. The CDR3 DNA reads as TGTGCCAGCAGCGTAGGGGACAGGGCTAATTCACCCCTCCACTTT. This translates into CASSVGDRANSPLHF.

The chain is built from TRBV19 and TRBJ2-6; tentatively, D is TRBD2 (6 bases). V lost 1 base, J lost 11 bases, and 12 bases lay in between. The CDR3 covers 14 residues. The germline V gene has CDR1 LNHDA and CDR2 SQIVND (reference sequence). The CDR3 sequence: CASSIGPGVDVLTF. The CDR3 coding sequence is TGTGCCAGTAGTATAGGGCCGGGAGTCGACGTCCTGACTTTC.

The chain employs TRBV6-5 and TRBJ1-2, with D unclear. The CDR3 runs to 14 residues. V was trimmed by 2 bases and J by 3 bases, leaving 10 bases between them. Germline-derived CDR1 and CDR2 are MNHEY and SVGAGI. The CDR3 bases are TGTGCCAGCAGTTACGGTACAGATCACTATGGCTACACCTTC. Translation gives CASSYGTDHYGYTF.

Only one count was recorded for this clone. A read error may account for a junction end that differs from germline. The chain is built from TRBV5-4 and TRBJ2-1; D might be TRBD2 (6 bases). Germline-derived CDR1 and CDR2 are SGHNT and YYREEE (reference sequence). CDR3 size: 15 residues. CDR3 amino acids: CASTLAGTGYNEQFF. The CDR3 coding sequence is TGTGCCAGCACCTTGGCGGGAACAGGATACAATGAGCAGTTCTTC. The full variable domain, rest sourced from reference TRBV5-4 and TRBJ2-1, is ETGVTQSPTHLIKTRGQQVTLRCSSQSGHNTVSWYQQALGQGPQFIFQYYREEENGRGNFPPRFSGLQFPNYSSELNVNALELDDSALYLCASTLAGTGYNEQFFGPGTRLTVL.

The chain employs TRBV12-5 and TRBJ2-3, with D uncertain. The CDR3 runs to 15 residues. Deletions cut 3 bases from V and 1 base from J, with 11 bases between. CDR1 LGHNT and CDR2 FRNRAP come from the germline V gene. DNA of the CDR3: TGTGCTAGTGGTTTCTGGCCGGGCCGCACAGATACGCAGTATTTT. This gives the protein CASGFWPGRTDTQYF.

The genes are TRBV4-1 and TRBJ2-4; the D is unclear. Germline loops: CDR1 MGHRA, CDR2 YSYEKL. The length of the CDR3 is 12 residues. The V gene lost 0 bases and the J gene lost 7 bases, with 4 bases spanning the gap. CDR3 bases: TGCGCCAGCAGCCAAGATCTTAACATTCAGTACTTC. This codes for CASSQDLNIQYF.

CDR3 bases: TGTGCCAGCAGCCCCCGGACAGGGGGAATGAACGAGCAGTACTTC. It encodes CASSPRTGGMNEQYF. V gene TRBV9 combines with J gene TRBJ2-7, with TRBD1 matching over 10 bases. V shed 4 bases and J 5 bases; nucleotides not matched to a gene: 9. The CDR3 is made up of 15 amino acids. Germline CDR1 SGDLS, CDR2 YYNGEE.

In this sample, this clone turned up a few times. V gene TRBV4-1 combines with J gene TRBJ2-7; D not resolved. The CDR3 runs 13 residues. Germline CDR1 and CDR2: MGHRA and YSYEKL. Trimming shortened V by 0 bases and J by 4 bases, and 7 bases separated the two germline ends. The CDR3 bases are TGCGCCAGCAGCCAAGAAATGGGTTACGAGCAGTACTTC. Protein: CASSQEMGYEQYF.

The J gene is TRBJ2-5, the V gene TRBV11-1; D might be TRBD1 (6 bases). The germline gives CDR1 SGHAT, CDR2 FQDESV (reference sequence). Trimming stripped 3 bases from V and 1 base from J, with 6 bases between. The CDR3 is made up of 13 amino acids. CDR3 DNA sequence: TGTGCCAGCAGCTTCAGGGGCCAAGAGACCCAGTACTTC. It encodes CASSFRGQETQYF.

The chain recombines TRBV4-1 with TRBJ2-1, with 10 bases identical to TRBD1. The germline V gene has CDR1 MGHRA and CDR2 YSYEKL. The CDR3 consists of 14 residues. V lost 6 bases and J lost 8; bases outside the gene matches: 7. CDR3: CASRETGGNDEQFF. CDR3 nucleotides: TGCGCCAGCAGGGAGACAGGGGGCAACGATGAGCAGTTCTTC.

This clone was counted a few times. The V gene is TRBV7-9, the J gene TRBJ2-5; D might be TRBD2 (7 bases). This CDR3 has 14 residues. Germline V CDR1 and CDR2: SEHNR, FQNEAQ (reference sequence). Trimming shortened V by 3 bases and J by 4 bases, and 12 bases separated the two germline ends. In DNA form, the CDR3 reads TGTGCCAGCAGCTTCCACGGGGGGCTAGAGACCCAGTACTTC. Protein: CASSFHGGLETQYF. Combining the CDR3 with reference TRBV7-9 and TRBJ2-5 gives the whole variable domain DTGVSQNPRHKITKRGQNVTFRCDPISEHNRLYWYRQTLGQGPEFLTYFQNEAQLEKSRLLSDRFSAERPKGSFSTLEIQRTEQGDSAMYLCASSFHGGLETQYFGPGTRLLVL.

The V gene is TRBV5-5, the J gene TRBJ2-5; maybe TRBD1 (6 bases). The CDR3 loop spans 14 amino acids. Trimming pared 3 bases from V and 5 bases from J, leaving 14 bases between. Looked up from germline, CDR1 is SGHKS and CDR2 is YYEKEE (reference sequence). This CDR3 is CASSSRGSGETQYF. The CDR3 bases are TGTGCCAGCAGCTCCAGGGGCTCGGGGGAGACCCAGTACTTC.

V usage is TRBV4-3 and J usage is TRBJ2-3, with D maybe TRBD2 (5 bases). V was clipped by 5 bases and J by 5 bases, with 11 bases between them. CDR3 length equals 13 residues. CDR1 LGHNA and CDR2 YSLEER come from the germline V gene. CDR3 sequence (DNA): TGCGCCAGCAGCAGAGGACTGGAAGATACGCAGTATTTT. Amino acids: CASSRGLEDTQYF.

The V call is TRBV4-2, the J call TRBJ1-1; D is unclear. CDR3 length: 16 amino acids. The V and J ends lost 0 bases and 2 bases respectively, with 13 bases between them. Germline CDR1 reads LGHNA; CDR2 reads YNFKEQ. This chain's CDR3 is CASSQDPLRQNTEAFF. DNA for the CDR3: TGTGCCAGCAGCCAAGATCCTCTACGGCAAAACACTGAAGCTTTCTTT.

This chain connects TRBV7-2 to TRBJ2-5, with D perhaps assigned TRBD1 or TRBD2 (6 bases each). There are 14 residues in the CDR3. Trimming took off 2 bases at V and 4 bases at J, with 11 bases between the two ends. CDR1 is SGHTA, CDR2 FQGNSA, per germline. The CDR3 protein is CASSLLGGRETQYF. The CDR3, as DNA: TGTGCCAGCAGCTTATTAGGGGGGCGAGAGACCCAGTACTTC.

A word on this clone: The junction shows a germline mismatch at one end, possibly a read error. The CDR3 loop reads CASSLRGSTDTQYF. The DNA for the CDR3 is TGTGCTAGCAGCCTCCGGGGCTCCACAGATACGCAGTATTTT. The chain uses TRBV7-7 and TRBJ2-3; the D call may be TRBD1 or TRBD2 (5 bases each). Germline-derived CDR1 and CDR2 are SSHAT and FNYEAQ (reference sequence). The CDR3 is made up of 14 amino acids.